The 31 T cell receptor beta chains presented below share a single source sample, sequenced in a study of CD8 T cells in Susac syndrome. Random hexamers primed reverse transcription of 0.5 to 1 ug RNA. TCRdb redid the calling of the immunoSEQ multiplex PCR reads with MiXCR, one entry per CDR3 protein. The sample lists 180,000 or so distinct CDR3 sequences, around 94% occurring once. The sequencing sample was made of CD4+ T cells from PBMCs. Source of these receptors: a human donor with Susac syndrome.

This chain links TRBV6-5 with TRBJ2-7; no reliable D call. The CDR3 contains 15 residues. Per the germline V gene, CDR1 is MNHEY and CDR2 is SVGAGI. V lost 4 bases to trimming and J lost 0 bases, with 13 bases between them. The CDR3 loop is CASSFYPDGSYEQYF. Here the CDR3 DNA reads TGTGCCAGCAGTTTCTACCCGGACGGCTCCTACGAGCAGTACTTC.

The rearrangement links TRBV27 to TRBJ1-2; maybe TRBD1 (6 bases). CDR3 length: 17 amino acids. Trimming removed 2 bases from V and 2 bases from J, with 18 bases in between. Germline V gene data show CDR1 as MNHEY and CDR2 as SMNVEV (reference sequence). DNA for the CDR3: TGTGCCAGCAGTTTAAAACAGGGAGGCCTTTCGAACTATGGCTACACCTTC. Residues: CASSLKQGGLSNYGYTF.

V and J are TRBV5-1 and TRBJ2-7; the D gene could be TRBD1 or TRBD2 (5 bases each). Germline V gene data show CDR1 as SGHRS and CDR2 as YFSETQ. The CDR3 runs to 14 residues. The V and J ends lost 2 bases and 4 bases respectively, with 13 bases between them. CDR3 coding DNA: TGCGCCAGCAGCTTCCGGGACGGCGGATACGAGCAGTACTTC. Residues: CASSFRDGGYEQYF.

The chain has TRBV28 and TRBJ1-2, with a possible D match to TRBD1 (5 bases). CDR1 and CDR2 (germline): MDHEN, SYDVKM. The CDR3 spans 10 residues. V was trimmed by 6 bases and J by 7 bases, leaving 6 bases between them. The CDR3 sequence is CASRRGGYTF. The DNA for the CDR3 is TGTGCCAGCAGAAGGGGTGGCTACACCTTC.

The V and J genes are TRBV18 and TRBJ1-1; no clear D. The CDR3 has 13 amino acids. V lost 1 base, J lost 4 bases, and 7 bases lay in between. The germline V gene has CDR1 KGHSH and CDR2 LQKENI. The chain's CDR3 is CASSPQGSTEAFF. CDR3 DNA sequence: TGTGCCAGCTCACCACAAGGGAGCACTGAAGCTTTCTTT.

CDR3 sequence reads: CASSLGQGHTYEQYF. The CDR3 nucleotides are TGTGCCAGCAGCCTAGGACAGGGACATACTTACGAGCAGTACTTC. This chain joins TRBV7-3 and TRBJ2-7, with 8 bases aligning to TRBD1. Germline V lookup: CDR1 SGHTA, CDR2 FQGTGA. The CDR3 covers 15 residues. The J segment lost 4 bases and the V segment lost 5 bases, leaving 10 bases of the junction unmatched.

The rearrangement links TRBV4-1 to TRBJ1-1; the D gene is possibly TRBD1 (5 bases). The CDR3 is 16 residues long. Trimming removed 1 base at V and 3 bases at J, with 15 bases between. From germline, CDR1 is MGHRA and CDR2 YSYEKL. DNA of the CDR3: TGCGCCAGCAGCCAAGGGTCAGTGGGGCAGGACACTGAAGCTTTCTTT. Translation: CASSQGSVGQDTEAFF.

This clonotype was detected once. V and J are TRBV9 and TRBJ2-7; 7 bases are shared with TRBD1. Germline CDR1 SGDLS, CDR2 YYNGEE. Trimming removed 3 bases from V and 3 bases from J; junction bases left unmatched: 9. This CDR3 comprises 15 residues. The chain's CDR3 is CASSETGTANYEQYF. The CDR3 DNA reads TGTGCCAGCAGCGAAACCGGGACAGCGAACTACGAGCAGTACTTC.

This rearrangement joins TRBV2 to TRBJ2-3; a weak D match, TRBD2 (5 bases). V was trimmed by 3 bases and J by 8 bases, leaving 9 bases between them. Per the germline V gene, CDR1 is SNHLY and CDR2 is FYNNEI. The length of the CDR3 is 12 residues. Written as DNA, the CDR3 is TGTGCCAGCAGTGATCTTGGGAGTACGCAGTATTTT. Its protein is CASSDLGSTQYF. The variable domain in full, with the rest retrieved from reference TRBV2 and TRBJ2-3, is EPEVTQTPSHQVTQMGQEVILRCVPISNHLYFYWYRQILGQKVEFLVSFYNNEISEKSEIFDDQFSVERPDGSNFTLKIRSTKLEDSAMYFCASSDLGSTQYFGPGTRLTVL.

V is TRBV12-3 or TRBV12-4 and J is TRBJ1-1; D is uncertain. V shed 6 bases and J shed 1 base, with 9 bases lying between them. The CDR3 contains 13 residues. The CDR3 region is CASRRHENTEAFF. CDR3 nucleotide sequence: TGTGCCAGCAGACGACACGAGAACACTGAAGCTTTCTTT.

The chain couples TRBV12-3 or TRBV12-4 to TRBJ1-5; 8 positions match TRBD1. This CDR3 region has 13 residues. V lost 3 bases and J lost 9; bases outside the gene matches: 4. Here the CDR3 DNA reads TGTGCCAGCAGTTTGGACAGGGTACGGCCCCAGCATTTT. Its translation is CASSLDRVRPQHF.

The rearrangement uses TRBV15 and TRBJ2-2, with 8 bases identical to TRBD2. The trim removed 5 bases at V and 2 bases at J, leaving 4 bases unmatched. The V gene's germline CDR1 is LNHNV and CDR2 YYDKDF (reference sequence). The CDR3 spans 15 residues. The CDR3 spells CATSPAGVNTGELFF. CDR3 in DNA: TGTGCCACCAGCCCAGCGGGAGTTAACACCGGGGAGCTGTTTTTT.

This clonotype was seen only a few times. V and J are TRBV30 and TRBJ2-3, with a tentative D call TRBD2 (6 bases). V was cut by 1 base and J by 6 bases, with 11 bases left in between. The CDR3 totals 13 residues. The germline CDR1 and CDR2 sequences are GTSNPN and SVGIG (reference sequence). CDR3 sequence (DNA): TGTGCCTGGAGTGGTGGGGGGAGTGATACGCAGTATTTT. Amino acid sequence: CAWSGGGSDTQYF.

The gene calls are TRBV4-1 and TRBJ2-1, with 8 bases matching TRBD1. Germline CDR1 reads MGHRA; CDR2 reads YSYEKL. The CDR3 runs 17 residues. The J segment lost 9 bases and the V segment lost 4 bases, leaving 17 bases of the junction unmatched. In DNA, the CDR3 is TGCGCCAGCAGCCCGAGTCACGACAGGGGTGTTTCCATTGAGCAGTTCTTC. Translating gives CASSPSHDRGVSIEQFF.

The J gene is TRBJ1-1, the V gene TRBV20-1; D remains unclear. V lost 0 bases and J lost 4, with 12 bases in between. This CDR3 has 14 residues. Germline V CDR1 and CDR2: DFQATT, SNEGSKA (reference sequence). CDR3 nucleotides: TGCAGTGCTAGAGATCACGGGCCGGGCACTGAAGCTTTCTTT. Protein product: CSARDHGPGTEAFF.

The chain has TRBV5-8 and TRBJ1-5, with 8 bases that match TRBD1. CDR1 and CDR2 (germline): SGHTS, YDEGEE. The CDR3 spans 17 residues. The junction had 8 bases not matched to a gene; V was cut back by 0 bases and J by 3 bases. CDR3 amino acids: CASSLDYGQGINQPQHF. Here the CDR3 DNA reads TGTGCCAGCAGCTTGGATTATGGACAGGGCATCAATCAGCCCCAGCATTTT.

This clonotype was picked up one time. The chain employs TRBV6-5 and TRBJ1-1; D might be TRBD1 (6 bases). The germline gives CDR1 MNHEY, CDR2 SVGAGI. Trimming shortened V by 0 bases and J by 5 bases, and 13 bases separated the two germline ends. The CDR3 extends over 15 amino acids. The CDR3 loop reads CASSYSQGRGTEAFF. CDR3 nucleotides: TGTGCCAGCAGTTACTCCCAGGGGAGAGGGACTGAAGCTTTCTTT.

The rearrangement uses TRBV20-1 and TRBJ2-5; D not resolved. The V gene's germline CDR1 is DFQATT and CDR2 SNEGSKA (reference sequence). CDR3 length equals 15 residues. Trimming pared 3 bases from V and 5 bases from J, leaving 19 bases between. The chain's CDR3 is CSASGVSSARETQYF. CDR3 DNA: TGCAGTGCTAGTGGGGTGTCCTCGGCGCGGGAGACCCAGTACTTC.

The rearrangement joins TRBV29-1 to TRBJ2-5; TRBD2 matches at 7 bases. Germline CDR1 is SQVTM and CDR2 is ANQGSEA. V dropped 4 bases and J dropped 4; count of bases not matched to a gene: 6. The CDR3 loop spans 13 amino acids. The CDR3 protein is CSVGLAARETQYF. CDR3 bases: TGCAGCGTTGGCCTAGCGGCGAGAGAGACCCAGTACTTC.

This chain connects TRBV29-1 to TRBJ1-2; D unclear. The V gene's germline CDR1 is SQVTM and CDR2 ANQGSEA. This CDR3 comprises 13 residues. Trimming shortened V by 2 bases and J by 7 bases, and 14 bases separated the two germline ends. In nucleotides, the CDR3 is TGCAGCGTTGAATCGGGTACGAGATTTGGCTACACCTTC. It yields the protein CSVESGTRFGYTF. Combining the CDR3 with reference TRBV29-1 and TRBJ1-2 gives the whole variable domain SAVISQKPSRDICQRGTSLTIQCQVDSQVTMMFWYRQQPGQSLTLIATANQGSEATYESGFVIDKFPISRPNLTFSTLTVSNMSPEDSSIYLCSVESGTRFGYTFGSGTRLTVV.

This clonotype was picked up a small number of times. V is TRBV6-2 or TRBV6-3 and J is TRBJ2-2, with D unclear. V lost 5 bases and J 3 bases, leaving 1 base between the germline ends. Per germline, CDR1 MNHEY and CDR2 SVGEGT. This CDR3 is built from 11 residues. The CDR3 region has the DNA TGTGCCAGCAGTGACACCGGGGAGCTGTTTTTT. This translates into CASSDTGELFF.

The chain links TRBV3-1 to TRBJ1-2, with D possibly TRBD1 on 5 matching bases. The germline gives CDR1 LGHDT, CDR2 YNNKEL (reference sequence). The CDR3 runs 15 residues. Trimming took off 0 bases at V and 8 bases at J, with 16 bases between the two ends. As DNA, the CDR3 is TGTGCCAGCAGCCAAGAGGCAGGGCACGCGAGCGGCTACACCTTC. This encodes CASSQEAGHASGYTF.

This rearrangement joins TRBV6-5 to TRBJ1-5; D possibly corresponds to TRBD1 (5 bases). Germline CDR1 MNHEY, CDR2 SVGAGI. This CDR3 is 14 amino acids long. Deletions cut 0 bases from V and 5 bases from J, with 8 bases between. The CDR3 loop reads CASSYSRGYQPQHF. The CDR3 coding sequence is TGTGCCAGCAGTTACTCTAGGGGCTATCAGCCCCAGCATTTT.

The chain joins TRBV29-1 to TRBJ2-3, with D perhaps TRBD2 (5 bases). Germline CDR1 is SQVTM and CDR2 is ANQGSEA. This CDR3 has 15 residues. V lost 6 bases, J lost 1 base, and 17 bases lay in between. The CDR3 coding sequence is TGCAGCGTGGCCCCACTTGGCGGGCGCACAGATACGCAGTATTTT. Amino acid sequence: CSVAPLGGRTDTQYF.

This chain connects TRBV20-1 to TRBJ2-1, with D tentatively TRBD2 (5 bases). Germline V CDR1 and CDR2: DFQATT, SNEGSKA (reference sequence). CDR3 size: 11 residues. The CDR3 here is CSPYAGNEQFF. In DNA form, the CDR3 reads TGCAGCCCTTATGCGGGCAATGAGCAGTTCTTC.

The V and J genes are TRBV2 and TRBJ2-7; D may be TRBD1 (5 bases). The CDR3 covers 13 residues. V was pared by 5 bases and J by 9 bases, with 17 bases between. CDR1 and CDR2 from the germline V gene are SNHLY and FYNNEI. CDR3 protein: CASSRVRVLRQYF. CDR3 in DNA: TGTGCCAGCAGTAGGGTCAGGGTTTTAAGGCAGTACTTC.

In its sample, this clonotype was seen a few times. This chain links TRBV7-2 with TRBJ2-5, with D possibly matching TRBD1 (6 bases). This CDR3 spans 13 amino acids. From germline, CDR1 is SGHTA and CDR2 FQGNSA. V was pared by 5 bases and J by 4 bases, with 11 bases between. The CDR3 loop reads CASSPDRRETQYF. DNA for the CDR3: TGTGCCAGCAGCCCTGACAGGAGAGAGACCCAGTACTTC.

The rearrangement joins TRBV4-1 to TRBJ2-1; the match to TRBD2 covers 8 bases. Per germline, CDR1 MGHRA and CDR2 YSYEKL. With V trimmed by 3 bases and J by 6 bases, 7 bases remained unmatched. This CDR3 comprises 15 residues. The CDR3 sequence is CASSQRGVEGNEQFF. The CDR3, as DNA: TGCGCCAGCAGCCAGCGGGGGGTAGAGGGCAATGAGCAGTTCTTC.

The V gene is TRBV5-1, the J gene TRBJ1-1; the D gene is possibly TRBD1 (5 bases). CDR3 length equals 14 residues. V was clipped by 0 bases and J by 4 bases, with 10 bases between them. The germline V gene encodes CDR1 SGHRS and CDR2 YFSETQ. CDR3 nucleotides: TGCGCCAGCAGCTTGGTGGCAGGGACCACTGAAGCTTTCTTT. Protein sequence: CASSLVAGTTEAFF.

The rearrangement joins TRBV4-2 to TRBJ1-2, with D possibly TRBD1 on 5 matching bases. The V and J ends lost 3 bases and 6 bases respectively, with 11 bases between them. Germline CDR1 is LGHNA and CDR2 is YNFKEQ. The CDR3 extends over 13 amino acids. CDR3 bases: TGTGCCAGCAGCCAGGGGGATAAGAATGGCTACACCTTC. Translated: CASSQGDKNGYTF.

The CDR3 bases are TGTGCCAGCAGCCTACTTATCGGGGAAAAACTGTTTTTT. The encoded protein is CASSLLIGEKLFF. V usage is TRBV7-9 and J usage is TRBJ1-4; D is ambiguous. This CDR3 spans 13 amino acids. V was trimmed by 5 bases and J by 8 bases, leaving 12 bases between them. Germline-derived CDR1 and CDR2 are SEHNR and FQNEAQ (reference sequence).